The next 31 T cell receptor beta chains were all read from a single sample in a study of neurological immune-mediated disorders. Time point reported: longitudinal time-point 1 (baseline). TCRdb processed the 5' RACE reads anew with MiXCR; each CDR3 protein has one entry. The profile shows some 77,000 distinct CDR3 sequences, roughly an eighth of them singletons. Sequencing was done on a sample of PBMCs. These receptor sequences come from a female donor with HTLV-1-associated myelopathy (HAM/TSP).

This clonotype was picked up many times. The CDR3 protein is CASSFGTGSSGELFF. CDR3 coding DNA: TGCGCCAGCAGCTTCGGGACAGGGTCATCCGGGGAGCTGTTTTTT. V gene TRBV5-1 combines with J gene TRBJ2-2; 9 bases agree with TRBD1. From germline, CDR1 is SGHRS and CDR2 YFSETQ. V trimming: 2 bases; J trimming: 6 bases; junction bases outside the gene matches: 5. The CDR3 covers 15 residues. Supplemented by reference TRBV5-1 and TRBJ2-2, the full variable domain reads KAGVTQTPRYLIKTRGQQVTLSCSPISGHRSVSWYQQTPGQGLQFLFEYFSETQRNKGNFPGRFSGRQFSNSRSEMNVSTLELGDSALYLCASSFGTGSSGELFFGEGSRLTVL.

The rearrangement joins TRBV7-2 to TRBJ2-4; no firm D call. The CDR3 runs 12 residues. CDR1 and CDR2 (germline): SGHTA, FQGNSA. Trimming removed 5 bases from V and 7 bases from J, with 9 bases in between. This chain's CDR3 is CASSRVPNIQYF. The CDR3 DNA is TGTGCCAGCAGCCGGGTCCCCAACATTCAGTACTTC.

At least ten counts were recorded for this clonotype. V usage is TRBV28 and J usage is TRBJ1-5; D is perhaps TRBD1 (6 bases). Germline V gives CDR1 MDHEN, CDR2 SYDVKM. The CDR3 runs to 11 residues. Trimming removed 11 bases at V and 4 bases at J, with 9 bases between. In nucleotides, the CDR3 is TGTGCCTCCAGGGGTAATCAGCCCCAGCATTTT. It encodes CASRGNQPQHF.

This clonotype showed up many times. V is TRBV20-1 and J is TRBJ2-3; no reliable D call. The CDR3 covers 11 residues. In germline, CDR1 is DFQATT, CDR2 SNEGSKA (reference sequence). This CDR3 reads CSARMPDTQYF. DNA for the CDR3: TGCAGCGCTCGGATGCCAGATACGCAGTATTTT.

As concerns this clonotype: It may be a read error: a sequence one base away is much more abundant. V gene TRBV7-2 combines with J gene TRBJ2-7; TRBD1 matches at 8 bases. Losses at the gene ends were 9 bases for V and 2 bases for J; bases not matched to a gene: 9. Germline CDR1 is SGHTA and CDR2 is FQGNSA. The CDR3 is 14 amino acids. CDR3 nucleotide sequence: TGTGCCAGAAGCCGTACAGGGGGGCCCTACGAGCAGTACTTC. Encoded protein: CARSRTGGPYEQYF.

At least ten counts were recorded for this clonotype. At one boundary the junction diverges from the germline segment, which might be a read error. V is TRBV4-1 and J is TRBJ2-3; 12 bases agree with TRBD2. The CDR3 totals 17 residues. The germline CDR1 and CDR2 sequences are MGHRA and YSYEKL. CDR3 DNA: TGCGCCAGCAGCCAAGCATACGCTAGCGGGGGGGCGGCTCAGGTGGTTTTT. Protein product: CASSQAYASGGAAQVVF.

This clonotype was counted a few times. The gene calls are TRBV11-2 and TRBJ2-5; D is possibly TRBD2 (6 bases). The CDR3 totals 13 residues. Germline V gives CDR1 SGHAT, CDR2 FQNNGV. The germline V and J ends were trimmed by 6 bases and 5 bases, with 13 bases remaining between them. The CDR3 DNA reads as TGTGCCAGCAGTCCAGCGGGTTGGGAGACCCAGTACTTC. The encoded protein is CASSPAGWETQYF.

This clonotype was picked up a small number of times. The gene calls are TRBV9 and TRBJ2-5; no clear D gene. Trimming removed 4 bases from V and 7 bases from J, with 8 bases in between. The CDR3 has 11 residues. Germline-derived CDR1 and CDR2 are SGDLS and YYNGEE. This CDR3 reads CASSLSGTQYF. The DNA for the CDR3 is TGTGCCAGCAGCCTCTCGGGGACCCAGTACTTC.

This clonotype was recorded many times. This chain joins TRBV3-1 and TRBJ1-2, with 7 positions matching TRBD1. CDR1 is LGHDT, CDR2 YNNKEL, per germline (reference sequence). The length of the CDR3 is 15 residues. V trimming: 0 bases; J trimming: 8 bases; junction bases outside the gene matches: 9. The CDR3 loop reads CASSQDPDRARGYTF. The CDR3 nucleotides read TGTGCCAGCAGCCAAGATCCCGACAGGGCTAGAGGCTACACCTTC.

This clonotype was observed at least ten times. CDR3 nucleotides: TGTGCCAGCAGCCACTCAGACACCGGGGAGCTGTTTTTT. Translated: CASSHSDTGELFF. V usage is TRBV4-2 and J usage is TRBJ2-2; D gene ambiguous. V was pared by 3 bases and J by 3 bases, with 5 bases between. CDR3 length: 13 residues. CDR1 is LGHNA and CDR2 is YNFKEQ in the germline V gene.

Only a few counts were recorded for this clonotype. The rearrangement uses TRBV18 and TRBJ1-2; no definite D call. The CDR3 totals 13 residues. CDR1 is KGHSH, CDR2 LQKENI, per germline. With 2 bases removed from V and 6 bases from J, the gap between germline ends came to 10 bases. In DNA, the CDR3 is TGTGCCAGCTCACCAGGCCGTTTGGATGGCTACACCTTC. Protein product: CASSPGRLDGYTF.

This chain connects TRBV7-2 to TRBJ2-3; 8 bases fit TRBD1. Germline V gives CDR1 SGHTA, CDR2 FQGNSA. The CDR3 is 16 amino acids. V lost 5 bases to trimming and J lost 3 bases; unmatched junction nucleotides: 10. The CDR3 DNA follows: TGTGCCAGCAGCCCCCCCAGACAGGGGAGGACAGATACGCAGTATTTT. Protein: CASSPPRQGRTDTQYF.

Notes on this clonotype: At one boundary the junction diverges from the germline segment, which might be a read error. The chain is built from TRBV2 and TRBJ2-7; D perhaps matches TRBD2 (6 bases). CDR1 and CDR2 (germline): SNHLY, FYNNEI. The CDR3 has 15 residues. DNA for the CDR3: TGTGCCAGCAGCCGGACTAACGGGGGAAGTTACGAGCGGTACTTC. Translated, it gives CASSRTNGGSYERYF.

This clonotype was counted only a few times. The CDR3, as DNA: TGTGCCAGCTCACCAGTCCGCGAACAATACGAGCAGTACTTC. This gives the protein CASSPVREQYEQYF. The rearrangement joins TRBV18 to TRBJ2-7; D remains unclear. Germline V gene lookup returns CDR1 KGHSH and CDR2 LQKENI. V lost 2 bases, J lost 4 bases, and 12 bases lay in between. This CDR3 contains 14 residues.

This clonotype was seen at least ten times. The V and J genes are TRBV28 and TRBJ2-7; 9 bases line up with TRBD1. V trimming: 5 bases; J trimming: 2 bases; junction bases outside the gene matches: 1. The CDR3 contains 13 residues. Germline V gene data show CDR1 as MDHEN and CDR2 as SYDVKM. The CDR3 reads CASSGTGPYEQYF. The CDR3 coding sequence is TGTGCCAGCAGTGGGACAGGGCCCTACGAGCAGTACTTC. Full variable domain (missing parts from reference TRBV28 and TRBJ2-7): DVKVTQSSRYLVKRTGEKVFLECVQDMDHENMFWYRQDPGLGLRLIYFSYDVKMKEKGDIPEGYSVSREKKERFSLILESASTNQTSMYLCASSGTGPYEQYFGPGTRLTVT.

This clonotype was counted ten times or more. The V gene is TRBV5-1, the J gene TRBJ1-3; a weak D match, TRBD1 (5 bases). V was shortened by 4 bases and J by 0 bases, with 20 bases between the two germline ends. The germline V gene has CDR1 SGHRS and CDR2 YFSETQ. The length of the CDR3 is 18 residues. In DNA, the CDR3 is TGCGCCAGCAGCCTAAAACAATCCGGGGGTTTCTCTGGAAACACCATATATTTT. It yields the protein CASSLKQSGGFSGNTIYF.

This clonotype was seen at least ten times. The rearrangement joins TRBV5-1 to TRBJ2-3; 7 nucleotides agree with TRBD1. In germline, CDR1 is SGHRS, CDR2 YFSETQ. V gave up 5 bases and J gave up 4 bases; unmatched junction bases: 7. The CDR3 is 14 residues long. CDR3 amino acids: CASRATGVPDTQYF. The CDR3 nucleotides are TGCGCCAGCAGGGCAACAGGGGTCCCAGATACGCAGTATTTT.

The sample holds many counts of this clonotype. The V call is TRBV20-1, the J call TRBJ1-5, with D perhaps matching TRBD1 (5 bases). Germline V gene sequence: CDR1 DFQATT, CDR2 SNEGSKA (reference sequence). This CDR3 has 15 amino acids. Deletions cut 1 base from V and 3 bases from J, with 13 bases between. The CDR3: CSARGLGQLNQPQHF. In DNA, the CDR3 is TGCAGTGCTAGAGGTCTGGGGCAACTCAATCAGCCCCAGCATTTT.

As for this clonotype: Germline is not matched at one junction end, which may reflect a read error. The chain employs TRBV27 and TRBJ2-3, with D maybe TRBD2 (5 bases). In germline, CDR1 is MNHEY, CDR2 SMNVEV (reference sequence). CDR3 length: 15 amino acids. DNA of the CDR3: TGTGCCAGCAGTTGGGAAGCGGAGATCACACATACGCAGTATTTT. It is translated as CASSWEAEITHTQYF.

The chain couples TRBV20-1 to TRBJ1-1; possible D gene TRBD1, 5 bases. This CDR3 is built from 15 residues. Germline assignment: CDR1 DFQATT and CDR2 SNEGSKA (reference sequence). Between the trimmed V and J ends, which lost 3 bases and 0 bases, there was a span of 14 bases. The chain's CDR3 is CSASMGGGVNTEAFF. The DNA of the CDR3 is TGCAGTGCTAGCATGGGCGGGGGGGTGAACACTGAAGCTTTCTTT.

This clonotype was seen ten or more times. The chain joins TRBV24-1 to TRBJ2-1; 7 positions match TRBD2. V dropped 10 bases and J dropped 9; count of bases not matched to a gene: 14. In germline, CDR1 is KGHDR, CDR2 SFDVKD. CDR3 length: 14 amino acids. The CDR3 DNA sequence: TGTGCCACTCGGACTAGGGGCCCTCCTGGTGAGCAGTTCTTC. Protein product: CATRTRGPPGEQFF.

This clonotype was found many times. The V call is TRBV4-1, the J call TRBJ2-7; D not certain. Trimming cost V 0 bases and J 4 bases, with 7 bases left between them. CDR1 is MGHRA, CDR2 YSYEKL, per germline. This CDR3 is built from 13 residues. DNA of the CDR3: TGCGCCAGCAGCCAAGATTTTCGGTACGAGCAGTACTTC. The encoded protein is CASSQDFRYEQYF.

This chain connects TRBV5-5 to TRBJ2-1; a possible D gene is TRBD2 (5 bases). V was cut by 1 base and J by 8 bases, with 10 bases left in between. The CDR3 has 13 amino acids. CDR1 and CDR2 (germline): SGHKS, YYEKEE (reference sequence). This CDR3 reads CASSLRSGDEQFF. DNA for the CDR3: TGTGCCAGCAGCTTGAGATCCGGGGATGAGCAGTTCTTC.

Remarks on this clonotype: This may arise from a read error, as a much more abundant clone is one base away. This chain connects TRBV6-6 to TRBJ1-4; D unresolved. The CDR3 has 15 residues. CDR1 is MNHNY, CDR2 SVGAGI, per germline (reference sequence). V lost 2 bases, J lost 0 bases, and 7 bases lay in between. CDR3 residues: CASSYGYSTNEKLFF. The CDR3 region has the DNA TGTGCCAGCAGTTACGGCTACTCAACTAATGAAAAACTGTTTTTT.

This clonotype was found many times. The chain combines TRBV7-2 with TRBJ2-7; a possible D gene is TRBD1 (5 bases). CDR1 and CDR2 (germline): SGHTA, FQGNSA. V lost 4 bases and J 3 bases, leaving 10 bases between the germline ends. The CDR3 spans 13 residues. The CDR3 DNA reads as TGTGCCAGCAGCTCAGGGCCCAACTACGAGCAGTACTTC. Translated, it gives CASSSGPNYEQYF.

This clonotype was found many times. V and J are TRBV5-1 and TRBJ2-7; D not certain. V lost 0 bases, J lost 1 base, and 8 bases lay in between. The length of the CDR3 is 14 residues. Germline V gene data show CDR1 as SGHRS and CDR2 as YFSETQ. This chain's CDR3 is CASSLVLQSYEQYF. For the CDR3, the DNA is TGCGCCAGCAGCTTGGTCCTCCAGTCCTACGAGCAGTACTTC.

The chain employs TRBV12-3 or TRBV12-4 and TRBJ2-3, with D perhaps matching TRBD1 or TRBD2 (5 bases each). V was trimmed by 3 bases and J by 4 bases, leaving 17 bases between them. The CDR3 loop spans 16 amino acids. The CDR3 bases are TGTGCCAGCAGTTTGCGTTGGGGCGAGGGCGCAGATACGCAGTATTTT. This gives the protein CASSLRWGEGADTQYF.

The rearrangement links TRBV5-1 to TRBJ1-1; D perhaps matches TRBD1 (5 bases). Germline V gives CDR1 SGHRS, CDR2 YFSETQ. This CDR3 comprises 13 residues. The V end lost 6 bases, the J end lost 4 bases, and 13 bases lay between the germline ends. Written as DNA, the CDR3 is TGCGCCAGCAAGGGGACGGACGGCACTGAAGCTTTCTTT. This encodes CASKGTDGTEAFF. Full variable domain (rest looked up from reference TRBV5-1 and TRBJ1-1): KAGVTQTPRYLIKTRGQQVTLSCSPISGHRSVSWYQQTPGQGLQFLFEYFSETQRNKGNFPGRFSGRQFSNSRSEMNVSTLELGDSALYLCASKGTDGTEAFFGQGTRLTVV.

This clonotype was detected ten times or more. V gene TRBV6-6 combines with J gene TRBJ2-3; 9 bases match TRBD1. In germline, CDR1 is MNHNY, CDR2 SVGAGI (reference sequence). The CDR3 is made up of 16 amino acids. The V and J ends lost 6 bases and 4 bases, in that order; junction bases with no gene match: 11. The CDR3 bases are TGTGCCAGCAGGCTACAGGGGGCGCAGGCGGCAGATACGCAGTATTTT. Translating it yields CASRLQGAQAADTQYF.

This clonotype came up many times. The chain couples TRBV5-6 to TRBJ2-3; TRBD1 might be the D (6 bases). The germline V and J ends were trimmed by 4 bases and 3 bases, with 15 bases remaining between them. CDR3 size: 15 residues. Germline values: CDR1 SGHDT, CDR2 YYEEEE. The CDR3 protein is CASSNRDVRTDTQYF. The CDR3 DNA reads as TGTGCCAGCAGCAACAGGGATGTCCGTACAGATACGCAGTATTTT. Full variable domain (remainder filled in from reference TRBV5-6 and TRBJ2-3): DAGVTQSPTHLIKTRGQQVTLRCSPKSGHDTVSWYQQALGQGPQFIFQYYEEEERQRGNFPDRFSGHQFPNYSSELNVNALLLGDSALYLCASSNRDVRTDTQYFGPGTRLTVL.

This clonotype appeared many times. The CDR3 DNA sequence: TGTGCCAGCAGCGCGACAGGGCGGGGGGAGACCCAGTACTTC. It yields the protein CASSATGRGETQYF. The rearrangement links TRBV9 to TRBJ2-5; the D call may be TRBD1 or TRBD2 (7 bases each). The germline V gene encodes CDR1 SGDLS and CDR2 YYNGEE. This CDR3 has 14 residues. The ends were cut back, 3 bases at V and 5 bases at J, with 14 bases in the middle.